This passage covers 13 T cell receptor beta chains from one sample sequenced in a study of T cell changes during pregnancy in multiple sclerosis. The repertoire was sequenced with immunoSEQ multiplex PCR; TCRdb's copy has only in-frame clones and lacks some. The data contain around 62,000 clones, 90% of them singletons. Source: peripheral blood, taken in the second trimester of pregnancy. The source of these receptors is a female donor in good health, enrolled as a control in a pregnancy study.

The CDR3, as DNA: TGTGCCAGCATGGGAGGGGGGGCCTACGAGCAGTACTTC. Encoded protein: CASMGGGAYEQYF. V gene TRBV28 combines with J gene TRBJ2-7; TRBD2 is a possible D gene (7 bases). The CDR3 covers 13 residues. CDR1 and CDR2 (germline): MDHEN, SYDVKM. V shed 7 bases and J shed 2 bases, with 12 bases lying between them.

This chain uses TRBV5-1 with TRBJ1-1; TRBD1 is a possible D gene (6 bases). Germline V CDR1 and CDR2: SGHRS, YFSETQ. This CDR3 has 15 residues. Trimming stripped 3 bases from V and 0 bases from J, with 12 bases between. CDR3 protein: CASSSEDSLNTEAFF. In DNA, the CDR3 is TGCGCCAGCAGCTCGGAGGACAGCTTGAACACTGAAGCTTTCTTT.

This clone was counted between two and nine times. The rearrangement joins TRBV21-1 to TRBJ1-1. TRBV21-1 corresponds to a pseudogene. This CDR3 has 12 amino acids. The DNA of the CDR3 is TGTGCCGGAGGACGGGTCGAATCTGAAGCTTTCTTT. It encodes CAGGRVESEAFF.

The chain joins TRBV4-1 to TRBJ2-2; the D gene is possibly TRBD2 (5 bases). The germline V and J ends were trimmed by 2 bases and 7 bases, with 11 bases remaining between them. This CDR3 contains 14 residues. CDR1 is MGHRA, CDR2 YSYEKL, per germline. The CDR3 region is CASSQIARDGELFF. CDR3 coding DNA: TGCGCCAGCAGCCAAATAGCGCGAGACGGGGAGCTGTTTTTT.

The V gene is TRBV2, the J gene TRBJ2-5; 12 bases are a match to TRBD1. Germline V gene lookup returns CDR1 SNHLY and CDR2 FYNNEI. Trimming removed 3 bases from V and 5 bases from J; junction bases left unmatched: 7. The CDR3 consists of 16 residues. The CDR3 coding sequence is TGTGCCAGCAGTGAGGGGGGACAGGGGGCTTGGGAGACCCAGTACTTC. Its translation: CASSEGGQGAWETQYF.

The chain employs TRBV10-1 and TRBJ1-5; D is unclear. Trimming cost V 3 bases and J 10 bases, with 10 bases left between them. Germline V gene lookup returns CDR1 WNHNN and CDR2 SYGVQD (reference sequence). CDR3 length: 12 residues. The CDR3 region has the DNA TGCGCCAGCAGTGATAAGGAGGGACCCCAGCATTTT. Its translation: CASSDKEGPQHF.

The chain employs TRBV2 and TRBJ1-1, with D uncertain. CDR3 length equals 13 residues. Trimming removed 1 base at V and 7 bases at J, with 10 bases between. The germline gives CDR1 SNHLY, CDR2 FYNNEI. DNA of the CDR3: TGTGCCAGCAGTGAAGAACAGTTATTTGAAGCTTTCTTT. Its translation: CASSEEQLFEAFF.

V gene TRBV27 combines with J gene TRBJ1-2; D gene unclear. This CDR3 comprises 13 residues. Germline CDR1 is MNHEY and CDR2 is SMNVEV (reference sequence). The V gene lost 3 bases and the J gene lost 8 bases, with 13 bases spanning the gap. The CDR3 region has the DNA TGTGCCAGCAGTTTTGGAGGGAAGGGCGGCTACACCTTC. Translating it yields CASSFGGKGGYTF.

The J gene is TRBJ2-5, the V gene TRBV4-2, with a weak D call TRBD2 (5 bases). CDR1 and CDR2 from the germline V gene are LGHNA and YNFKEQ. This CDR3 is built from 15 residues. Trimming removed 4 bases at V and 1 base at J, with 13 bases between. The CDR3 protein is CASSPREGSQETQYF. CDR3 in DNA: TGTGCCAGCAGCCCGCGCGAGGGTTCCCAAGAGACCCAGTACTTC.

The rearrangement uses TRBV6-5 and TRBJ1-1; TRBD1 aligns across 7 bases. CDR3 length: 13 residues. The V segment lost 1 base and the J segment 6 bases; nucleotides outside the gene matches: 2. Germline CDR1 and CDR2: MNHEY and SVGAGI. The CDR3 nucleotides read TGTGCCAGCAGTTACTTCGGACAGGCTGAAGCTTTCTTT. Translated: CASSYFGQAEAFF.

This chain uses TRBV10-3 with TRBJ1-2; D perhaps matches TRBD1 (6 bases). CDR1 and CDR2 from the germline V gene are ENHRY and SYGVKD. The CDR3 sequence is 13 residues long. V was trimmed by 4 bases and J by 4 bases, leaving 10 bases between them. The CDR3 sequence is CAISGQVSYGYTF. CDR3 coding DNA: TGTGCCATCAGTGGACAGGTTAGCTATGGCTACACCTTC.

V is TRBV6-4 and J is TRBJ2-2, with no clear D. Germline CDR1 MRHNA, CDR2 SNTAGT. The CDR3 consists of 14 residues. The V and J ends lost 4 bases and 5 bases respectively, with 11 bases between them. CDR3 protein: CASSGTETTGELFF. The CDR3 nucleotides read TGTGCCAGCAGTGGTACTGAGACAACCGGGGAGCTGTTTTTT.

The chain combines TRBV11-1 with TRBJ2-1; 9 positions agree with TRBD2. The trim removed 2 bases at V and 6 bases at J, leaving 2 bases unmatched. Per the germline V gene, CDR1 is SGHAT and CDR2 is FQDESV (reference sequence). The CDR3 is 14 residues long. The CDR3 here is CASSLLAGFNEQFF. CDR3 DNA sequence: TGTGCCAGCAGCTTACTAGCGGGATTCAATGAGCAGTTCTTC.